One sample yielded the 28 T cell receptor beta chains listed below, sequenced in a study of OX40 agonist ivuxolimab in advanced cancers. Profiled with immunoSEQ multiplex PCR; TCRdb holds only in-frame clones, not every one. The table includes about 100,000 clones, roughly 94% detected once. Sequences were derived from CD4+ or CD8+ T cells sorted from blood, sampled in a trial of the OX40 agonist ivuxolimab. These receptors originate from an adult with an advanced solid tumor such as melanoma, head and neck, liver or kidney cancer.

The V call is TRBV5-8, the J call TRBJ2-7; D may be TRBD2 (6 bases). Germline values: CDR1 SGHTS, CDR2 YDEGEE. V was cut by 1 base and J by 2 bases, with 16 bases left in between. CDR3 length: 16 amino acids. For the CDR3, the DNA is TGTGCCAGCAGCTTGTTATTCAAAGGGAGGCCCTACGAGCAGTACTTC. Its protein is CASSLLFKGRPYEQYF.

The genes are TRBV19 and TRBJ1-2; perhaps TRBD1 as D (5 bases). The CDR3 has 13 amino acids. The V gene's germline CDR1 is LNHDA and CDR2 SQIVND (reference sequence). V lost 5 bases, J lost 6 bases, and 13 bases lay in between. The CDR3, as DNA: TGTGCCAGTAGTGCGACAGTATGGGATGGCTACACCTTC. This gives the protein CASSATVWDGYTF.

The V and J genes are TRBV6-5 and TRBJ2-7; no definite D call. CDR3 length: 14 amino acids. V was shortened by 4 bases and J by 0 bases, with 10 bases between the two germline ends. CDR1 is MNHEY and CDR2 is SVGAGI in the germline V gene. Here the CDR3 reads CASSFTDSSYEQYF. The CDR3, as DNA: TGTGCCAGCAGTTTTACAGATTCCTCCTACGAGCAGTACTTC.

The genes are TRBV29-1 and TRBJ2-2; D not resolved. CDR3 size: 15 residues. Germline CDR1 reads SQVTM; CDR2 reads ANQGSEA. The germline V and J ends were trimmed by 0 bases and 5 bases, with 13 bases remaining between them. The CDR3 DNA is TGCAGCGTTGAAGATATCGGCAGGTCTACCGGGGAGCTGTTTTTT. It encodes CSVEDIGRSTGELFF.

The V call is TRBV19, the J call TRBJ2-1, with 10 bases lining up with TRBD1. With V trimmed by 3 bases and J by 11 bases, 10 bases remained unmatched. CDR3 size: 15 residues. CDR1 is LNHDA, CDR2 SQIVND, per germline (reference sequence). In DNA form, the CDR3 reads TGTGCCAGTAGTATTCCGACAGGGGGCGCGGGGCAGCAGTTCTTC. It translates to CASSIPTGGAGQQFF.

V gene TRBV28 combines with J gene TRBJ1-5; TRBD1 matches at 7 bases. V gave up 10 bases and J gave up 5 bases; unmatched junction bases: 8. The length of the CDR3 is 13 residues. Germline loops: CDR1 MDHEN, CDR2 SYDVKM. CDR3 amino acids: CAISTGAYQPQHF. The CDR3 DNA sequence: TGTGCCATAAGTACAGGGGCTTATCAGCCCCAGCATTTT.

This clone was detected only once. The CDR3 sequence: CASSLKGAGATLYEQYF. The CDR3 DNA reads TGCGCCAGCAGCCTGAAGGGGGCGGGAGCGACTTTGTACGAGCAGTACTTC. This chain joins TRBV4-1 and TRBJ2-5, with D perhaps matching TRBD1 or TRBD2 (7 bases each). The J call is uncertain, as TRBJ2-7 better fits the DNA end. Germline-derived CDR1 and CDR2 are MGHRA and YSYEKL. This CDR3 spans 17 amino acids.

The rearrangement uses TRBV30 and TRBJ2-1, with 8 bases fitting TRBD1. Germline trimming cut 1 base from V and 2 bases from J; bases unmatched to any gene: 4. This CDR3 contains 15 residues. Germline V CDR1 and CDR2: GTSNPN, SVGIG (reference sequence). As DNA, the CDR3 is TGTGCCTGGAGTGACGGGACAGGACCCTACAATGAGCAGTTCTTC. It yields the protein CAWSDGTGPYNEQFF.

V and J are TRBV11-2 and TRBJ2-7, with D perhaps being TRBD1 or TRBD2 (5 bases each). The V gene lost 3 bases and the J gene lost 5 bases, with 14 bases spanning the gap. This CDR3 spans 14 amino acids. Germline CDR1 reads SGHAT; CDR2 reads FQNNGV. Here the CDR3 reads CASSFNRGPDEQYF. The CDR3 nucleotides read TGTGCCAGCAGCTTTAACCGGGGACCAGACGAGCAGTACTTC.

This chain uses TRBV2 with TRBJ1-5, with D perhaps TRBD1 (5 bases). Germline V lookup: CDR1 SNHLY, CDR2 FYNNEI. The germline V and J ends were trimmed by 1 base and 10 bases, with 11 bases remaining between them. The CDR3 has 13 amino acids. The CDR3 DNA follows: TGTGCCAGCAGTGAAGGGCCTCGGGACCCCCAGCATTTT. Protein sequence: CASSEGPRDPQHF.

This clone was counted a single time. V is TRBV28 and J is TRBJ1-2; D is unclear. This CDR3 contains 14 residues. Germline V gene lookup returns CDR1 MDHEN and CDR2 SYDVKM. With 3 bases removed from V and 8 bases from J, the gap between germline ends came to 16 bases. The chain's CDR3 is CASSFGRNSGGYTF. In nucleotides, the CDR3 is TGTGCCAGCAGTTTCGGCCGGAACTCGGGCGGCTACACCTTC.

The chain's CDR3 is CASSGDEKLFF. The DNA for the CDR3 is TGTGCCAGCTCGGGGGATGAAAAACTGTTTTTT. The rearrangement uses TRBV18 and TRBJ1-4; maybe TRBD1 (5 bases). Germline values: CDR1 KGHSH, CDR2 LQKENI. The CDR3 runs 11 residues. V gave up 6 bases and J gave up 6 bases, with 5 bases separating them.

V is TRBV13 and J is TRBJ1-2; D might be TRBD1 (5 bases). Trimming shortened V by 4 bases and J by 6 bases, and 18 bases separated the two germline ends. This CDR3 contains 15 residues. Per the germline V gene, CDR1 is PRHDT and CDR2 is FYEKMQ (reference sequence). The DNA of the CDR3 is TGTGCCAGCAGCTCCGGGGGTATGGAGAACCATGGCTACACCTTC. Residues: CASSSGGMENHGYTF.

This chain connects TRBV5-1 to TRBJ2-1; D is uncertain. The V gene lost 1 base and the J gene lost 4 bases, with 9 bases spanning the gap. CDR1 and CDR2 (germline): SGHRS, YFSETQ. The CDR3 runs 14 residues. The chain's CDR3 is CASSLSGLYNEQFF. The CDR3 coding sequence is TGCGCCAGCAGCTTGTCGGGCCTTTACAATGAGCAGTTCTTC. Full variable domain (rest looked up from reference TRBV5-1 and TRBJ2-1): KAGVTQTPRYLIKTRGQQVTLSCSPISGHRSVSWYQQTPGQGLQFLFEYFSETQRNKGNFPGRFSGRQFSNSRSEMNVSTLELGDSALYLCASSLSGLYNEQFFGPGTRLTVL.

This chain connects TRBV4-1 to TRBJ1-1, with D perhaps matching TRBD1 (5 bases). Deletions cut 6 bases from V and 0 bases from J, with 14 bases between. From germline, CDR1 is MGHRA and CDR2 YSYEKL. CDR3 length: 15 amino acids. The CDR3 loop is CASRGLGQLNTEAFF. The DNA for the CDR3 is TGCGCCAGCAGGGGACTTGGTCAACTGAACACTGAAGCTTTCTTT.

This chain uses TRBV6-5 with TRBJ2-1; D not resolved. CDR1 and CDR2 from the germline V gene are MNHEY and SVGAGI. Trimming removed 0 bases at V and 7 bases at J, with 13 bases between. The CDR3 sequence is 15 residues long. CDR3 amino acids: CASSYSSGFRNEQFF. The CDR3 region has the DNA TGTGCCAGCAGTTACTCATCTGGGTTTCGGAATGAGCAGTTCTTC.

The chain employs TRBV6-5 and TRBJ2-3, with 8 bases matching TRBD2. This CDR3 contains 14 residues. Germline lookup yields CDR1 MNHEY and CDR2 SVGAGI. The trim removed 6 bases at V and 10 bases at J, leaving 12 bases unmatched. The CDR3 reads CASSSGTRPIAQYF. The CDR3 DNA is TGTGCCAGCAGCTCCGGGACTAGGCCAATAGCGCAGTATTTT.

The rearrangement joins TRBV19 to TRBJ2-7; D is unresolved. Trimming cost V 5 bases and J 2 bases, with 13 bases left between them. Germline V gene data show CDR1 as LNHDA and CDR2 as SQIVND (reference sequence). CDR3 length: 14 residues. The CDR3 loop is CASSPGPGPYEQYF. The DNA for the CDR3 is TGTGCCAGTAGTCCGGGCCCGGGCCCCTACGAGCAGTACTTC.

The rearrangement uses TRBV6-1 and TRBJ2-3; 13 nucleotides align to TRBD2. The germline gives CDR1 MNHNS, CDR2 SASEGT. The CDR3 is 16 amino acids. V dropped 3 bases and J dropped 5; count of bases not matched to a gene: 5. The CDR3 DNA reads TGTGCCAGCAGTGATGGGACTAGCGGGAATGGAGATACGCAGTATTTT. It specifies CASSDGTSGNGDTQYF.

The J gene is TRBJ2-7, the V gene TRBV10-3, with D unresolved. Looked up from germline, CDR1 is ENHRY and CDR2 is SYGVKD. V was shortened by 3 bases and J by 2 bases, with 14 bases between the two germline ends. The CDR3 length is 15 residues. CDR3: CAISDDRRPPYEQYF. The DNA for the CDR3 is TGTGCCATCAGTGACGATAGGCGGCCCCCCTACGAGCAGTACTTC.

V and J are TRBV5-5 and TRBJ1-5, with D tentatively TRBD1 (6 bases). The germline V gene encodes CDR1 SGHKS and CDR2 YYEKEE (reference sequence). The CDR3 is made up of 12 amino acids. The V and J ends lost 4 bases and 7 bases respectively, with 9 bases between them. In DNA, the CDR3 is TGTGCCAGCAGCCCAGGGGAACAGCCCCAGCATTTT. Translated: CASSPGEQPQHF.

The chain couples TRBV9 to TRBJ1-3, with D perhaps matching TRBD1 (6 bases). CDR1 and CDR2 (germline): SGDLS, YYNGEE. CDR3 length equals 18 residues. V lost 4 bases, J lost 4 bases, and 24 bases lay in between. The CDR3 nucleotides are TGTGCCAGCAGCCAAACGACAGGCCGTATCGATTCGGGAAACACCATATATTTT. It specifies CASSQTTGRIDSGNTIYF.

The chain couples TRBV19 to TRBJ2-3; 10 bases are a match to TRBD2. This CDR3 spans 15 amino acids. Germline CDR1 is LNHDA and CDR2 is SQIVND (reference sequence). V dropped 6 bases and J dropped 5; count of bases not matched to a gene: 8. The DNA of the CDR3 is TGTGCCAGTAGGATGGCTAGCGGGGGAGTAGATACGCAGTATTTT. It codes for CASRMASGGVDTQYF.

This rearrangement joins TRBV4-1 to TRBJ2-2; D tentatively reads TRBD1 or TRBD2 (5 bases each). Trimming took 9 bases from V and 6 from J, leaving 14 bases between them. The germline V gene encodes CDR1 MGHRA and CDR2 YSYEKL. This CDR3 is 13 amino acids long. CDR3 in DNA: TGCGCCAGTCAGCCAGTGGGGGCCGGGGAGCTGTTTTTT. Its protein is CASQPVGAGELFF.

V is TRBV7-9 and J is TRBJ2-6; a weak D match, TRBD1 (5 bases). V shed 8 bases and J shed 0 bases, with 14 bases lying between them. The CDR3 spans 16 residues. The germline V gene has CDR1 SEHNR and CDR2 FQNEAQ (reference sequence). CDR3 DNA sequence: TGTGCCAGCCTCCGACAGCTCAGCTCTGGGGCCAACGTCCTGACTTTC. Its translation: CASLRQLSSGANVLTF. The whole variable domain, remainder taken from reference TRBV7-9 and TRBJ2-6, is DTGVSQNPRHKITKRGQNVTFRCDPISEHNRLYWYRQTLGQGPEFLTYFQNEAQLEKSRLLSDRFSAERPKGSFSTLEIQRTEQGDSAMYLCASLRQLSSGANVLTFGAGSRLTVL.

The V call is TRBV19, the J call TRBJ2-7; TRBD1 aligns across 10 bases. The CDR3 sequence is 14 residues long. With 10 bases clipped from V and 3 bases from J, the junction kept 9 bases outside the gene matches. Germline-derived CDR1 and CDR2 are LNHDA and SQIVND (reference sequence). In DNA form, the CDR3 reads TGTGCCACCAAATGGGGACAGGGGAACTACGAGCAGTACTTC. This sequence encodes CATKWGQGNYEQYF. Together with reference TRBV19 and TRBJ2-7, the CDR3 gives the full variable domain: DGGITQSPKYLFRKEGQNVTLSCEQNLNHDAMYWYRQDPGQGLRLIYYSQIVNDFQKGDIAEGYSVSREKKESFPLTVTSAQKNPTAFYLCATKWGQGNYEQYFGPGTRLTVT.

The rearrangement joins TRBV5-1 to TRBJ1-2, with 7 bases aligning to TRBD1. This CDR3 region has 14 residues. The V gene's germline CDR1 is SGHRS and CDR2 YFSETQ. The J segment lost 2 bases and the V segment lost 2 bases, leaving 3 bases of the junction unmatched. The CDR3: CASSLWGQNYGYTF. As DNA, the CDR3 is TGCGCCAGCAGCTTATGGGGACAGAACTATGGCTACACCTTC.

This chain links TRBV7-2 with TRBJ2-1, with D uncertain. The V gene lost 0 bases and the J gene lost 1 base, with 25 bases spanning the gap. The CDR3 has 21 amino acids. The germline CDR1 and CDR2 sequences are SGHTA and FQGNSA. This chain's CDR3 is CASSLAPLASGYTASYNEQFF. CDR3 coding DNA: TGTGCCAGCAGCTTAGCTCCGCTGGCGTCCGGCTATACCGCTTCCTACAATGAGCAGTTCTTC.